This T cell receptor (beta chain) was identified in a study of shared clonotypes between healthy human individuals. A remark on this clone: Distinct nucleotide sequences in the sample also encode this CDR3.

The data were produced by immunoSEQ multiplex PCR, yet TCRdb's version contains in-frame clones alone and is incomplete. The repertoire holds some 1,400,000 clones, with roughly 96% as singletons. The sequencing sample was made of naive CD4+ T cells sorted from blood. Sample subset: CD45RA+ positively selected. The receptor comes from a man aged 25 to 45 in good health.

CDR3 nucleotide sequence: TGCGCCAGCAGCCCTGGACTAGCCGGCTCCTACGAGCAGTACTTC. This gives the protein CASSPGLAGSYEQYF. V gene TRBV5-1 combines with J gene TRBJ2-7; 8 nucleotides agree with TRBD2. V shed 4 bases and J 0 bases; nucleotides not matched to a gene: 6. This CDR3 has 15 amino acids. CDR1 SGHRS and CDR2 YFSETQ come from the germline V gene.